The next 13 T cell receptor beta chains were all read from a single sample in a study of long-term antiretroviral therapy in people with HIV. Samples were assayed with immunoSEQ v3.0 at survey level. Generated by immunoSEQ multiplex PCR, the TCRdb table keeps only in-frame clones and is missing some. The repertoire holds roughly 28,000 clones, with around 86% as singletons. This sample comprised unsorted PBMCs, obtained roughly 2.7 years after starting antiretroviral therapy. The receptors were gathered from a man aged 40-55 years with HIV.

This rearrangement joins TRBV7-6 to TRBJ2-7; no firm D call. The V end was cut by 5 bases, the J end by 0 bases, with 8 bases between. CDR1 is SGHVS, CDR2 FNYEAQ, per germline. The CDR3 is made up of 13 amino acids. This CDR3 is CASSPPSSYEQYF. DNA for the CDR3: TGTGCCAGCAGCCCCCCGAGCTCCTACGAGCAGTACTTC.

The chain recombines TRBV7-9 with TRBJ2-7; D gene uncertain. Looked up from germline, CDR1 is SEHNR and CDR2 is FQNEAQ (reference sequence). V was clipped by 6 bases and J by 1 base, with 10 bases between them. The CDR3 loop spans 13 amino acids. The CDR3: CASRGKASYEQYF. Here the CDR3 DNA reads TGTGCCAGCAGGGGTAAGGCATCCTACGAGCAGTACTTC.

The V and J genes are TRBV7-2 and TRBJ1-3, with D hard to call. CDR1 is SGHTA and CDR2 is FQGNSA in the germline V gene. V was trimmed by 5 bases and J by 4 bases, leaving 12 bases between them. This CDR3 is 14 amino acids long. CDR3 sequence (DNA): TGTGCCAGCAGCCTCACCAGGTCAGGAAACACCATATATTTT. It yields the protein CASSLTRSGNTIYF.

The chain links TRBV28 to TRBJ1-1; no firm D call. V was clipped by 2 bases and J by 5 bases, with 0 bases between them. Looked up from germline, CDR1 is MDHEN and CDR2 is SYDVKM. The CDR3 covers 10 residues. The CDR3 nucleotides are TGTGCCAGCAGTTTAACTGAAGCTTTCTTT. This translates into CASSLTEAFF.

The chain couples TRBV4-3 to TRBJ1-2; D is possibly TRBD1 (5 bases). Trimming pared 3 bases from V and 4 bases from J, leaving 12 bases between. The germline V gene encodes CDR1 LGHNA and CDR2 YSLEER. The CDR3 totals 14 residues. CDR3 nucleotides: TGCGCCAGCAGCCAGAACCGGGACTCCTATGGCTACACCTTC. Translated: CASSQNRDSYGYTF.

The genes are TRBV9 and TRBJ1-3; D is possibly TRBD1 (5 bases). The CDR3 contains 16 residues. V lost 0 bases and J 0 bases, leaving 10 bases between the germline ends. Germline V CDR1 and CDR2: SGDLS, YYNGEE. CDR3 DNA sequence: TGTGCCAGCAGCGTAGACGCGACAGACTCTGGAAACACCATATATTTT. Translated, it gives CASSVDATDSGNTIYF.

J is TRBJ1-3 and V is TRBV7-2; D call uncertain. The CDR3 loop spans 14 amino acids. V was shortened by 8 bases and J by 0 bases, with 11 bases between the two germline ends. Germline lookup yields CDR1 SGHTA and CDR2 FQGNSA. The CDR3 coding sequence is TGTGCCAGCTCGTTACAGAGCTCTGGAAACACCATATATTTT. Residues: CASSLQSSGNTIYF.

The chain carries TRBV11-3 and TRBJ2-3, with TRBD2 identical over 13 bases. This CDR3 has 16 amino acids. The germline V gene has CDR1 SGHNT and CDR2 YENEEA. Trimming removed 3 bases from V and 0 bases from J; junction bases left unmatched: 0. The CDR3 protein is CASSLGLAGSTDTQYF. Written as DNA, the CDR3 is TGTGCCAGCAGCTTGGGACTAGCGGGGAGCACAGATACGCAGTATTTT. Full variable domain (rest looked up from reference TRBV11-3 and TRBJ2-3): EAGVVQSPRYKIIEKKQPVAFWCNPISGHNTLYWYLQNLGQGPELLIRYENEEAVDDSQLPKDRFSAERLKGVDSTLKIQPAELGDSAVYLCASSLGLAGSTDTQYFGPGTRLTVL.

The chain combines TRBV7-7 with TRBJ1-2; 7 bases map to TRBD1. CDR3 length: 13 amino acids. J gave up 7 bases and V 5 bases, and 7 bases lay outside the gene matches. Germline V gives CDR1 SSHAT, CDR2 FNYEAQ (reference sequence). The CDR3 loop reads CASSTDRERGYTF. The CDR3 DNA sequence: TGTGCCAGCAGCACCGACAGGGAGCGTGGCTACACCTTC.

This chain uses TRBV5-1 with TRBJ2-3; possible D gene TRBD1, 6 bases. Germline loops: CDR1 SGHRS, CDR2 YFSETQ. The V and J ends lost 3 bases and 1 base respectively, with 12 bases between them. The CDR3 length is 15 residues. CDR3 in amino acids: CASSYDRPGTDTQYF. The CDR3 nucleotides read TGCGCCAGCAGCTACGACAGGCCTGGCACAGATACGCAGTATTTT.

The chain joins TRBV7-2 to TRBJ2-7; 12 bases are shared with TRBD2. Germline CDR1 SGHTA, CDR2 FQGNSA. With 1 base clipped from V and 7 bases from J, the junction kept 8 bases outside the gene matches. The CDR3 extends over 16 amino acids. CDR3 protein: CASSLDLAGGAWEQYF. The CDR3 DNA reads TGTGCCAGCAGCTTAGACCTAGCGGGAGGGGCTTGGGAGCAGTACTTC.

This rearrangement joins TRBV29-1 to TRBJ2-1; D remains unclear. The CDR3 has 10 residues. Trimming took 2 bases from V and 7 from J, leaving 3 bases between them. CDR1 is SQVTM, CDR2 ANQGSEA, per germline. The CDR3 here is CSVELNEQFF. Written as DNA, the CDR3 is TGCAGCGTTGAATTGAATGAGCAGTTCTTC.

This chain uses TRBV27 with TRBJ1-6; D is ambiguous. The CDR3 covers 13 residues. With 3 bases removed from V and 4 bases from J, the gap between germline ends came to 4 bases. Germline V gives CDR1 MNHEY, CDR2 SMNVEV (reference sequence). In DNA form, the CDR3 reads TGTGCCAGCAGTTTTCCGTATAATTCACCCCTCCACTTT. Its translation: CASSFPYNSPLHF.